This T cell receptor beta chain was identified in a study of early stage breast cancer tumors. In germline, CDR1 is PRHDT, CDR2 FYEKMQ (reference sequence). Trimming removed 3 bases from V and 5 bases from J; junction bases left unmatched: 13. The CDR3 contains 17 residues. Profiled with immunoSEQ multiplex PCR; TCRdb holds only in-frame clones, not every one. The table includes fewer than 35,000 clones, roughly four fifths detected once. Points from the study as a whole: Enriched TCRB sequences shared across patients were mostly commonly generated sequences. Blood repertoires resembled normal breast more than tumor.

Note on this clone: Its antigen is unknown.

Sequencing was carried out using breast tumor tissue. The chain joins TRBV13 to TRBJ2-1; 7 nucleotides match TRBD2. The TCR originated in a person aged 30 to 39 with breast cancer. CDR3 residues: CASSFPPPVGLDNEQFF. The CDR3 nucleotides read TGTGCCAGCAGCTTTCCCCCCCCGGTCGGACTAGACAATGAGCAGTTCTTC.